This T cell receptor (beta chain) was identified in a study of CD4+ T cells in melanoma. Notes on the study in general: Reportedly, melanoma neoantigen-specific CD4+ T cells showed varied differentiation states. CD8+ T cell, macrophage and B cell function reportedly correlated with neoantigen-specific CD4+ T cells.

About this clone itself: Antigen unknown.

The germline V and J ends were trimmed by 6 bases and 1 base, with 8 bases remaining between them. This CDR3 is built from 12 residues. CDR1 is SQVTM and CDR2 is ANQGSEA in the germline V gene. Method: immunoSEQ multiplex PCR; TCRdb's copy keeps in-frame clones and lacks some. The sample has about 140,000 clones; 80% to 95% are singletons. The receptor comes from a human donor with melanoma. This chain joins TRBV29-1 and TRBJ2-3; D is undetermined. The CDR3 is CSVSPGTDTQYF. Here the CDR3 DNA reads TGCAGCGTATCCCCGGGCACAGATACGCAGTATTTT.